This T cell receptor (beta chain) came from a study of T cell responses to AZD1222 COVID-19 vaccine. The assay was immunoSEQ multiplex PCR, and TCRdb's table has in-frame clones only and misses some. The data contain about 140,000 clones, 80% to 90% of them singletons. Study-level results: Increased Spike-specific TCR breadth and depth were observed after two AZD1222 doses. CD4 TCRs linked to vaccination spanned spike, dominating at 160-218 and 743-854.

A word on this clone: Antigen specificity is unknown.

Trimming removed 6 bases at V and 13 bases at J, with 17 bases between. The CDR3 loop spans 12 amino acids. Sequencing was performed on peripheral blood, taken on day 0 of AZD1222 vaccination. The receptor's source is an adult in good health. The V and J genes are TRBV12-3 or TRBV12-4 and TRBJ2-3; either TRBD1 or TRBD2 may supply D (6 bases each). The CDR3, as DNA: TGTGCCAGCAGCCGACTAGGGGGGAAAGAGTATTTT. Residues: CASSRLGGKEYF.